Below are 9 T cell receptor beta chains sequenced from a single sample in a study of vaccination and CD4 T cells after COVID-19. Treatment given: roughly 10-day PBMC culture with coronavirus spike peptide pools or control peptides (ViraFEST assay). The study sequenced cultured CD4+ T cell DNA using the Oncomine TCR Beta short-read assay. TCRdb re-analysed the PCR reads in MiXCR, keeping a single row per CDR3 protein. The sample contains about 15,000 distinct CDR3 sequences, around half of which appear only once. Antigen specificity for these receptors is unknown. The material sequenced was CD4+ T cells from blood, cultured in vitro, taken before SARS-CoV-2 vaccination. The source is a human donor who had recovered from COVID-19.

V and J are TRBV20-1 and TRBJ2-3, with unresolved D. The ends were cut back, 6 bases at V and 0 bases at J, with 19 bases in the middle. Germline values: CDR1 DFQATT, CDR2 SNEGSKA (reference sequence). CDR3 length: 16 amino acids. In nucleotides, the CDR3 is TGCAGTGCCCAACCTCCAGACGGATTTAGCACAGATACGCAGTATTTT. This gives the protein CSAQPPDGFSTDTQYF.

The chain employs TRBV11-2 and TRBJ1-6, with D perhaps matching TRBD1 (5 bases). Germline assignment: CDR1 SGHAT and CDR2 FQNNGV. V was cut by 0 bases and J by 6 bases, with 9 bases left in between. This CDR3 has 15 residues. CDR3 sequence: CASSLESGTNSPLHF. The CDR3 DNA reads TGTGCCAGCAGCTTAGAGTCAGGGACTAATTCACCCCTCCACTTT.

The chain uses TRBV28 and TRBJ1-2, with TRBD1 identical over 9 bases. V was clipped by 3 bases and J by 2 bases; unmatched bases: 1. This CDR3 spans 14 amino acids. Per the germline V gene, CDR1 is MDHEN and CDR2 is SYDVKM. DNA of the CDR3: TGTGCCAGCAGTTTTGGGACAGGGAACTATGGCTACACCTTC. Residues: CASSFGTGNYGYTF.

This sequence joins TRBV4-1 and TRBJ2-3; 7 positions agree with TRBD2. The ends lost 5 bases at V and 1 base at J; junction bases unmatched: 9. The germline V gene encodes CDR1 MGHRA and CDR2 YSYEKL. The CDR3 consists of 16 residues. The CDR3, as DNA: TGCGCCAGCAGCTCCCTCCGGCTAGCGGGCACAGATACGCAGTATTTT. Its translation is CASSSLRLAGTDTQYF.

CDR3 protein: CASSAGGGSNTGELFF. The CDR3 bases are TGTGCCAGCAGCGCAGGGGGCGGTTCGAACACCGGGGAGCTGTTTTTT. The chain has TRBV7-3 and TRBJ2-2; 8 bases fit TRBD1. The V and J ends lost 5 bases and 0 bases, in that order; junction bases with no gene match: 5. The germline gives CDR1 SGHTA, CDR2 FQGTGA. The CDR3 length is 16 residues.

The J gene is TRBJ2-7, the V gene TRBV5-4, with 9 positions matching TRBD2. The CDR3 totals 15 residues. Germline values: CDR1 SGHNT, CDR2 YYREEE (reference sequence). Trimming cost V 4 bases and J 2 bases; bases outside gene matches: 7. CDR3 DNA sequence: TGTGCCAGCAGCACCAGGACTAGCGATCCCTACGAGCAGTACTTC. Translating gives CASSTRTSDPYEQYF.

This clonotype was seen only once. The V call is TRBV5-6, the J call TRBJ2-1; no firm D call. Trimming pared 2 bases from V and 2 bases from J, leaving 8 bases between. CDR1 and CDR2 from the germline V gene are SGHDT and YYEEEE. The CDR3 runs to 14 residues. The CDR3 DNA reads TGTGCCAGCAGCTTATCAGCGACCTACAATGAGCAGTTCTTC. Protein sequence: CASSLSATYNEQFF.

In its sample, this clonotype ranks as medium-sized (0.01 to 0.1%). This chain joins TRBV5-1 and TRBJ1-1; no firm D call. The V and J ends lost 4 bases and 1 base respectively, with 14 bases between them. The germline gives CDR1 SGHRS, CDR2 YFSETQ. The CDR3 contains 15 residues. The DNA of the CDR3 is TGCGCCAGCAGCCCCTATTATGACCAGAACACTGAAGCTTTCTTT. It is translated as CASSPYYDQNTEAFF.

CDR3: CASSILASEQFF. CDR3 in DNA: TGTGCCAGCAGTATACTAGCATCCGAGCAGTTCTTC. The J gene is TRBJ2-1, the V gene TRBV12-3 or TRBV12-4; D may be TRBD2 (6 bases). This CDR3 spans 12 amino acids. Trimming cost V 5 bases and J 10 bases, with 12 bases left between them.